This T cell receptor (beta chain) was sequenced for a study of T-cell memory formation after mild COVID-19. This clonotype has just a few counts. Antigen: not known. After 5'RACE with constant-segment primers, TCR alpha and TCR beta cDNA libraries carrying sample barcodes and UMIs were obtained. TCRdb used MiXCR to reprocess the 5' RACE reads, holding one entry per CDR3 protein. The sample lists 350,000 to 450,000 distinct CDR3 sequences, approximately 15% occurring once. V was trimmed by 1 base and J by 10 bases, leaving 14 bases between them. There are 15 residues in the CDR3. Germline CDR1 reads SGHTA; CDR2 reads FQGNSA. Points from the study as a whole: Prior to infection, memory already included some responding clones, suggesting cross-reactive memory joined. Contracting CD4+ clones lay largely in CM and EM, with CD8+ ones residing in EMRA. SARS-CoV-2 specificity of second-wave clones peaking day 37 was unconfirmed.

The sequence was obtained from a man younger than 30 who had mild COVID-19 (a few samples of this study predate the infection). Cell type and time point are not known. The specimen was PBMCs or a T cell subset sorted from them (not recorded which). The chain uses TRBV7-2 and TRBJ1-6, with TRBD1 as a possible D gene (5 bases). This chain's CDR3 is CASSLVRGTGSPLHF. CDR3 DNA: TGTGCCAGCAGCTTAGTTCGGGGGACGGGGTCACCCCTCCACTTT. The entire variable domain, with the rest obtained from reference TRBV7-2 and TRBJ1-6, is as follows: GAGVSQSPSNKVTEKGKDVELRCDPISGHTALYWYRQSLGQGLEFLIYFQGNSAPDKSGLPSDRFSAERTGGSVSTLTIQRTQQEDSAVYLCASSLVRGTGSPLHFGNGTRLTVT.